The 10 T cell receptor beta chains below come from one sample, sequenced in a study of CD8+ T cells in alopecia areata. Extraction of RNA preceded its reverse transcription into cDNA, which served as the sequencing template. The method was immunoSEQ multiplex PCR; TCRdb's version includes in-frame clones alone and lacks a portion of them. The table lists approximately 170,000 clones, 55% to 75% of them singletons. Treatment reported: oral pan-JAK inhibitor, 5-10 mg twice daily. Sequenced material: CD4+ T cells sorted from blood, taken at week 24, from a patient treated with tofacitinib. These receptors came from a human donor with alopecia areata.

This clone was counted between two and nine times. The V gene is TRBV9, the J gene TRBJ1-5; D is perhaps TRBD1 (5 bases). V lost 4 bases, J lost 10 bases, and 15 bases lay in between. This CDR3 has 13 residues. Per the germline V gene, CDR1 is SGDLS and CDR2 is YYNGEE. The CDR3 DNA is TGTGCCAGCAGCCCACAGGTGGGGTCCCCCCAGCATTTT. This sequence encodes CASSPQVGSPQHF.

The J gene is TRBJ2-2, the V gene TRBV30; D ambiguous. Germline-derived CDR1 and CDR2 are GTSNPN and SVGIG (reference sequence). Trimming took off 2 bases at V and 1 base at J, with 5 bases between the two ends. The CDR3 sequence is 13 residues long. In DNA, the CDR3 is TGTGCCTGGAGTCGACAGAACACCGGGGAGCTGTTTTTT. This codes for CAWSRQNTGELFF.

As to this clone: Different DNA sequences within this sample yield the same CDR3. V is TRBV2 and J is TRBJ1-5; 10 nucleotides agree with TRBD1. This CDR3 spans 15 amino acids. Germline CDR1 reads SNHLY; CDR2 reads FYNNEI. The junction had 1 base not matched to a gene; V was cut back by 4 bases and J by 1 base. CDR3 protein: CASSGDRGSNQPQHF. As DNA, the CDR3 is TGTGCCAGCAGTGGGGACAGGGGAAGCAATCAGCCCCAGCATTTT.

This sequence joins TRBV25-1 and TRBJ1-2; D is ambiguous. V dropped 4 bases and J dropped 6 bases, with 9 bases sitting between them. Germline CDR1 and CDR2: MGHDK and SYGVNS. There are 12 residues in the CDR3. DNA of the CDR3: TGTGCCAGCAGTGGACACAAACATGGCTACACCTTC. Its translation is CASSGHKHGYTF.

CDR3 amino acids: CAWSSSRRGRELFF. The CDR3 DNA follows: TGTGCCTGGAGTTCGTCTAGAAGAGGAAGGGAGCTGTTTTTT. The chain recombines TRBV30 with TRBJ2-2, with D unresolved. Germline lookup yields CDR1 GTSNPN and CDR2 SVGIG (reference sequence). V was clipped by 2 bases and J by 9 bases, with 16 bases between them. This CDR3 region has 14 residues. The entire variable domain, with the rest obtained from reference TRBV30 and TRBJ2-2, is as follows: SQTIHQWPATLVQPVGSPLSLECTVEGTSNPNLYWYRQAAGRGLQLLFYSVGIGQISSEVPQNLSASRPQDRQFILSSKKLLLSDSGFYLCAWSSSRRGRELFFGEGSRLTVL.

This chain links TRBV7-2 with TRBJ2-7; D tentatively fits TRBD1 or TRBD2 (5 bases each). The CDR3 extends over 13 amino acids. Germline V gene data show CDR1 as SGHTA and CDR2 as FQGNSA. Trimming removed 5 bases from V and 4 bases from J, with 12 bases in between. This CDR3 is CASSTSEGYEQYF. DNA of the CDR3: TGTGCCAGCAGCACCTCCGAGGGGTACGAGCAGTACTTC.

This rearrangement joins TRBV11-1 to TRBJ2-3; 7 bases are shared with TRBD1. Per germline, CDR1 SGHAT and CDR2 FQDESV (reference sequence). This CDR3 spans 14 amino acids. Unmatched junction bases numbered 4, after V lost 5 bases and J lost 2 bases. The CDR3 sequence: CASSPQGFTDTQYF. The CDR3 DNA reads TGTGCCAGCAGCCCACAGGGGTTCACAGATACGCAGTATTTT.

This clone was counted only a few times. The rearrangement joins TRBV29-1 to TRBJ2-1; D is perhaps TRBD1 or TRBD2 (5 bases each). Trimming removed 7 bases from V and 6 bases from J, with 19 bases in between. This CDR3 region has 14 residues. CDR1 and CDR2 (germline): SQVTM, ANQGSEA. CDR3 in amino acids: CSGSRRGQGNEQFF. Here the CDR3 DNA reads TGCAGCGGATCCCGTCGGGGCCAGGGCAATGAGCAGTTCTTC.

The chain links TRBV16 to TRBJ1-5; D ambiguous. Per the germline V gene, CDR1 is KGHSY and CDR2 is FQNENV. V was clipped by 1 base and J by 4 bases, with 11 bases between them. The CDR3 is 15 amino acids. This CDR3 reads CASSQLMAANQPQHF. The CDR3 DNA is TGTGCCAGCAGCCAATTAATGGCAGCGAATCAGCCCCAGCATTTT.

The CDR3 DNA follows: TGTGCCAGCAGCTTAGGCAGGGGCGGACAGCCCCAGCATTTT. Protein product: CASSLGRGGQPQHF. The rearrangement joins TRBV7-2 to TRBJ1-5; a weak D match, TRBD1 (6 bases). The CDR3 spans 14 residues. The germline V gene has CDR1 SGHTA and CDR2 FQGNSA. Deletions cut 1 base from V and 7 bases from J, with 11 bases between.